Following are 12 T cell receptor beta chains from one sample sequenced in a study of blood T cells in healthy people across ages. With a J-beta primer mix and a sample-barcoded 5' primer, a second PCR ran 7 to 11 cycles. In TCRdb, the 5' RACE reads were re-called with MiXCR into one record per CDR3 protein. The sample comprises hundreds of thousands of distinct CDR3 sequences, roughly 26% of which are singletons, and approximately 15% rests with the top ten. The specimen sequenced was blood. These receptors were collected from an elderly woman in good health.

This clonotype was seen ten or more times. V and J are TRBV15 and TRBJ1-5; D gene uncertain. Germline V gene sequence: CDR1 LNHNV, CDR2 YYDKDF (reference sequence). The V end was cut by 4 bases, the J end by 6 bases, with 13 bases between. This CDR3 comprises 14 residues. The CDR3 spells CATSTVTGGQPQHF. The CDR3 DNA sequence: TGTGCCACCAGCACCGTCACGGGCGGTCAGCCCCAGCATTTT.

This chain joins TRBV19 and TRBJ2-7; D is possibly TRBD2 (5 bases). The V end lost 5 bases, the J end lost 2 bases, and 13 bases lay between the germline ends. CDR1 and CDR2 (germline): LNHDA, SQIVND (reference sequence). The CDR3 is made up of 14 amino acids. As DNA, the CDR3 is TGTGCCAGTAGTGTCTCCGGGATCACCTACGAGCAGTACTTC. This translates into CASSVSGITYEQYF.

As concerns this clonotype: A read error may produce the germline difference seen at one junction end. The chain joins TRBV14 to TRBJ2-3; 7 bases line up with TRBD1. Germline lookup yields CDR1 SGHDN and CDR2 FVKESK. The CDR3 loop spans 16 amino acids. The CDR3 DNA reads TGTACCAGCAGCCAGGGGGTGTATGAGTTGGCAGATACGCAGTATTTT. It specifies CTSSQGVYELADTQYF. The full variable domain, in which reference TRBV14 and TRBJ2-3 provide the parts outside the CDR3, is EAGVTQFPSHSVIEKGQTVTLRCDPISGHDNLYWYRRVMGKEIKFLLHFVKESKQDESGMPNNRFLAERTGGTYSTLKVQPAELEDSGVYFCTSSQGVYELADTQYFGPGTRLTVL.

This clonotype was observed a few times. This chain links TRBV6-4 with TRBJ2-1, with D perhaps matching TRBD2 (7 bases). Trimming stripped 8 bases from V and 8 bases from J, with 19 bases between. This CDR3 spans 14 amino acids. Germline V lookup: CDR1 MRHNA, CDR2 SNTAGT. CDR3 in amino acids: CASSTGGLVYEQFF. DNA for the CDR3: TGTGCCAGCTCAACGGGGGGCCTTGTGTATGAGCAGTTCTTC.

The chain joins TRBV3-1 to TRBJ1-5, with unresolved D. The CDR3 extends over 12 amino acids. V was shortened by 1 base and J by 8 bases, with 6 bases between the two germline ends. Germline V gene lookup returns CDR1 LGHDT and CDR2 YNNKEL (reference sequence). CDR3 in amino acids: CASSQVGEPQHF. DNA for the CDR3: TGTGCCAGCAGCCAAGTTGGGGAGCCCCAGCATTTT.

This chain links TRBV6-1 with TRBJ2-4; D tentatively reads TRBD1 or TRBD2 (5 bases each). TRBJ2-7 explains the end of the DNA better; the J call may be wrong. This CDR3 is 15 amino acids long. The germline V gene encodes CDR1 MNHNS and CDR2 SASEGT. CDR3 nucleotide sequence: TGTGCCAGCGATCCGGGACGGACGATGGTCTACGAGCAGTACTTC. Amino acid sequence: CASDPGRTMVYEQYF.

At least ten counts were recorded for this clonotype. The chain couples TRBV12-3 or TRBV12-4 to TRBJ2-1; 8 bases match TRBD2. The J call is uncertain, as TRBJ2-7 better fits the DNA end. The CDR3 runs to 15 residues. CDR3 residues: CASSRGGSSYNEQYF. The CDR3 DNA sequence: TGTGCCAGCAGCCGCGGGGGGTCCTCCTACAATGAGCAGTACTTC.

This clonotype was detected ten times or more. The CDR3 is CASSPYAGTQYF. The DNA for the CDR3 is TGTGCCAGCAGCCCTTACGCGGGTACGCAGTATTTT. This chain connects TRBV7-2 to TRBJ2-3; possible D gene TRBD2, 5 bases. Germline assignment: CDR1 SGHTA and CDR2 FQGNSA. V lost 5 bases to trimming and J lost 8 bases, with 11 bases between them. The CDR3 runs 12 residues.

This clonotype was seen more than once but under ten times. CDR3 amino acids: CASTDRQGTDTQYF. Here the CDR3 DNA reads TGTGCCAGCACCGACAGGCAGGGCACAGATACGCAGTATTTT. The chain is built from TRBV6-2 or TRBV6-3 and TRBJ2-3; the D gene is possibly TRBD1 (6 bases). V lost 7 bases to trimming and J lost 1 base, with 12 bases between them. Germline-derived CDR1 and CDR2 are MNHEY and SVGEGT. CDR3 length: 14 residues.

The rearrangement links TRBV7-2 to TRBJ2-4, with D possibly matching TRBD1 (6 bases). With 4 bases removed from V and 6 bases from J, the gap between germline ends came to 13 bases. Germline CDR1 is SGHTA and CDR2 is FQGNSA. The CDR3 is 14 amino acids. CDR3 amino acids: CASSSMGAGNIQYF. The CDR3 DNA reads as TGTGCCAGCAGCTCTATGGGGGCCGGAAACATTCAGTACTTC.

This clonotype was counted many times. The chain links TRBV5-1 to TRBJ2-1, with D hard to call. This CDR3 spans 11 amino acids. CDR1 SGHRS and CDR2 YFSETQ come from the germline V gene. Trimming took off 0 bases at V and 8 bases at J, with 3 bases between the two ends. CDR3 residues: CASSLEHEQFF. The CDR3 coding sequence is TGCGCCAGCAGCTTGGAACATGAGCAGTTCTTC.

This clonotype was found many times. V is TRBV5-1 and J is TRBJ2-7, with D maybe TRBD1 (6 bases). V lost 6 bases to trimming and J lost 4 bases, with 20 bases between them. Germline CDR1 reads SGHRS; CDR2 reads YFSETQ. CDR3 length: 15 residues. CDR3 loop: CASTDGQTSYYEQYF. The CDR3 DNA sequence: TGCGCCAGCACCGACGGACAGACCTCTTATTACGAGCAGTACTTC.